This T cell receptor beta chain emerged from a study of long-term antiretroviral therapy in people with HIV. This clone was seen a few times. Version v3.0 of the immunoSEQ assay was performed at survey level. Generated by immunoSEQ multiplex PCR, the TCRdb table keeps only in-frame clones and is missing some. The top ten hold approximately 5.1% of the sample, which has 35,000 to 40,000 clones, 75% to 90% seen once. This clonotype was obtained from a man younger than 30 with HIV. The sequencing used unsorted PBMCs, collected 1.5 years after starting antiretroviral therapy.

The CDR3 is CASSLRLAGGYNEQFF. The CDR3 coding sequence is TGTGCCAGCAGCTTAAGACTAGCGGGAGGGTACAATGAGCAGTTCTTC. The chain uses TRBV7-8 and TRBJ2-1; 14 bases align to TRBD2. Unmatched junction bases numbered 1, after V lost 2 bases and J lost 4 bases. Germline-derived CDR1 and CDR2 are SGHVS and FQNEAQ. The CDR3 runs to 16 residues.